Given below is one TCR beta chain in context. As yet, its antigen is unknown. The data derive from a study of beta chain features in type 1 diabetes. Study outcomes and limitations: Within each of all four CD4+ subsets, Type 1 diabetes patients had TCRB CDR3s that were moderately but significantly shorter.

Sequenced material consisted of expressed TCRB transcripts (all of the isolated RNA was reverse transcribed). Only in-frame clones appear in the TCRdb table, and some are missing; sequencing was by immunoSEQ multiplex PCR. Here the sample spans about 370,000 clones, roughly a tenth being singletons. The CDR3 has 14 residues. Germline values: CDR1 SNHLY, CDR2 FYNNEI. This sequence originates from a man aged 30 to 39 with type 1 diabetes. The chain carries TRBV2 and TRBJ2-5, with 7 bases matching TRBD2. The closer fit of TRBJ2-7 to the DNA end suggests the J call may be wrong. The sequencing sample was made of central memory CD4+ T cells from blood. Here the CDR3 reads CASRASGSSYEQYF. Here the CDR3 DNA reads TGTGCCAGCAGGGCTAGCGGAAGCTCCTACGAGCAGTACTTC.